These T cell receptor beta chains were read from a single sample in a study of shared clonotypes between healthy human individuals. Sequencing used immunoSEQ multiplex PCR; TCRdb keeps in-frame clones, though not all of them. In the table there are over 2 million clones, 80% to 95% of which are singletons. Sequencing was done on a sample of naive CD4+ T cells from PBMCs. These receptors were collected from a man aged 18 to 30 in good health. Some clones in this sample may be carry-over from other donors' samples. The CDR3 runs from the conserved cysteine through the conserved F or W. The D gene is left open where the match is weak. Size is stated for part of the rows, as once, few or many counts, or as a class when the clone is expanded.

CASSSWRTSGDYNEQFF,TGTGCCAGCAGCTCCTGGAGGACTAGCGGGGACTACAATGAGCAGTTCTTC,TRBV11-2,TRBD2,TRBJ2-1,NA
CASSEGNGAGELFF,TGTGCCAGCAGTGAAGGGAATGGCGCCGGGGAGCTGTTTTTT,TRBV25-1,NA,TRBJ2-2,NA
CASRGFTEAFF,TGTGCCAGCAGGGGGTTCACTGAAGCTTTCTTT,TRBV2,NA,TRBJ1-1,NA
CASSVRGQTYEQYF,TGTGCCAGCAGCGTAAGGGGACAGACCTACGAGCAGTACTTC,TRBV9,TRBD1,TRBJ2-7,NA
CAWRDWRADGNQPQHF,TGTGCCTGGAGAGACTGGAGAGCGGATGGCAATCAGCCCCAGCATTTT,TRBV30,NA,TRBJ1-5,NA
CASSGTGLVAGNQPQHF,TGCGCCAGCAGCGGGACAGGGTTAGTCGCCGGCAATCAGCCCCAGCATTTT,TRBV4-1,TRBD1,TRBJ1-5,once
CASSQGQPHTGELFF,TGTGCCAGCAGCCAGGGACAGCCTCACACCGGGGAGCTGTTTTTT,TRBV7-3,TRBD1,TRBJ2-2,NA
CASSYAPGTSGSTDTQYF,TGCGCCAGCAGCTACGCCCCAGGGACTAGCGGGAGCACAGATACGCAGTATTTT,TRBV5-1,TRBD2,TRBJ2-3,NA
CASSSIGQFYEQYF,TGTGCCAGCAGCTCGATCGGACAGTTCTACGAGCAGTACTTC,TRBV5-6,NA,TRBJ2-7,NA
CASSPDRTTNEKLFF,TGTGCCAGCAGCCCCGACAGGACAACTAATGAAAAACTGTTTTTT,TRBV7-2,NA,TRBJ1-4,NA
CASRQGLAGDTGELFF,TGTGCCAGCCGCCAGGGACTAGCGGGAGATACCGGGGAGCTGTTTTTT,TRBV7-3,TRBD2,TRBJ2-2,NA
CAWSVGGFEETQYF,TGTGCCTGGAGTGTAGGGGGTTTTGAAGAGACCCAGTACTTC,TRBV30,NA,TRBJ2-5,NA
CASGGGAGNTIYF,TGTGCCAGCGGGGGGGGTGCTGGAAACACCATATATTTT,TRBV2,NA,TRBJ1-3,NA
CASSRVLDGNQPQHF,TGTGCCAGCAGCCGGGTTTTGGACGGCAATCAGCCCCAGCATTTT,TRBV28,NA,TRBJ1-5,NA
CASSPDRGSYEQYF,TGTGCCAGCAGTCCTGACAGGGGCTCCTACGAGCAGTACTTC,TRBV6-4,TRBD1,TRBJ2-7,once
CASSFSSGVNTGELFF,TGCGCCAGCAGCTTTTCCTCTGGGGTTAACACCGGGGAGCTGTTTTTT,TRBV5-1,NA,TRBJ2-2,NA
CASSLKRASGNNEQFF,TGTGCCAGCAGCTTAAAGCGGGCTAGCGGAAACAATGAGCAGTTCTTC,TRBV7-9,TRBD2,TRBJ2-1,once